This TCR beta chain derives from a study of shared clonotypes between healthy human individuals. Study results and caveats: Blood alone was sampled, and tissue repertoires likely differ. Around 5% was the fraction of naive CD4 clonotypes found shared across a handful of donors. Some clonotypes were shared by all four sorted-subset donors, while others were not shared. The non-shared ones had lower generation probabilities than the shared ones.

The naive CD8 fraction comprised CD45RO-negative cells positively selected for CCR7 and excluded terminally differentiated effector memory CD45RA+ cells. All participating donors were Caucasian adults from Nashville, Tennessee. A word on this clone: The antigen is undetermined.

The CDR3 length is 14 residues. Germline CDR1 reads LGHNA; CDR2 reads YNFKEQ. V was trimmed by 1 base and J by 2 bases, leaving 9 bases between them. Here immunoSEQ multiplex PCR was the method, and the copy in TCRdb shows in-frame clones only, minus some. The data show about 2.2 million clones, about 94% seen once. This sequence was found in a man between 18 and 29 years old in good health. Some clones in this sample may be carry-over from other donors' samples. This sequence joins TRBV4-2 and TRBJ2-7; D possibly corresponds to TRBD1 (5 bases). Sequenced input: naive CD8+ T cells from PBMCs. CDR3 sequence: CASSQVGRAYEQYF. CDR3 nucleotide sequence: TGTGCCAGCAGCCAAGTCGGCAGGGCCTACGAGCAGTACTTC.